Listed here is a single TCR beta chain. This record comes from a study of blood T cell repertoires in COVID-19. Sequenced by immunoSEQ multiplex PCR; TCRdb stores in-frame clones only, minus some. The data contain 40,000 to 55,000 clones, approximately 80% of them seen just once; the ten biggest clones take up over 13%. The germline gives CDR1 SGHTA, CDR2 FQGNSA. The CDR3 is made up of 15 amino acids. V lost 5 bases and J lost 5, with 15 bases in between. The chain has TRBV7-2 and TRBJ2-2, with D tentatively TRBD1 (7 bases). The sample consisted of peripheral blood. This clonotype originated in a human donor in a cohort sampled during active COVID-19. CDR3 loop: CASSPDRAGTGELFF. CDR3 DNA sequence: TGTGCCAGCAGCCCCGACAGGGCGGGGACCGGGGAGCTGTTTTTT.